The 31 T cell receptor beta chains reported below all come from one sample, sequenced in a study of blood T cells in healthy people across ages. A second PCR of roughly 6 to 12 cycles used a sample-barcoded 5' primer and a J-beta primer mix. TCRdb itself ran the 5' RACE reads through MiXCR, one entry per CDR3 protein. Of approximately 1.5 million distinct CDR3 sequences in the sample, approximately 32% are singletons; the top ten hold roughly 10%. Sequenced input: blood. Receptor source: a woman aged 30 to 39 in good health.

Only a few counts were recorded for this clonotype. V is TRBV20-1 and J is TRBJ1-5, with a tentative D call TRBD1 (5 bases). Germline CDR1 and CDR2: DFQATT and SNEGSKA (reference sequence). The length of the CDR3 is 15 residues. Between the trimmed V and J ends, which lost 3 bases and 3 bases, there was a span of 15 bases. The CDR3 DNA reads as TGCAGTGCTAGGGTCTCAGGGCAGGCCAATCAGCCCCAGCATTTT. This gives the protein CSARVSGQANQPQHF.

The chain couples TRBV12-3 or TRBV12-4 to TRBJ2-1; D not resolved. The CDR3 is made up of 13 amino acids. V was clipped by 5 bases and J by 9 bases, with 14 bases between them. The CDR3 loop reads CASSLTDVSEQFF. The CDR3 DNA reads TGTGCCAGCAGTCTCACTGACGTCAGTGAGCAGTTCTTC.

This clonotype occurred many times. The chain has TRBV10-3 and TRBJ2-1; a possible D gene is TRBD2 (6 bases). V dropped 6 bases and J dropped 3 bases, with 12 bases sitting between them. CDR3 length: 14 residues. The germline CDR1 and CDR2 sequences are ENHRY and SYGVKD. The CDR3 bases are TGTGCCATCAGGGAGGGCGATGTCTACAATGAGCAGTTCTTC. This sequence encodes CAIREGDVYNEQFF.

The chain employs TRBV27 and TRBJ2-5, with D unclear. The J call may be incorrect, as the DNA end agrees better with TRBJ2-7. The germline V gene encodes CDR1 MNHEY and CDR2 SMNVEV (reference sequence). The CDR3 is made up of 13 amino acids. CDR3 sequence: CASSFSSVNEQYF. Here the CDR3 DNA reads TGTGCCAGCAGTTTTAGTTCTGTCAACGAGCAGTACTTC.

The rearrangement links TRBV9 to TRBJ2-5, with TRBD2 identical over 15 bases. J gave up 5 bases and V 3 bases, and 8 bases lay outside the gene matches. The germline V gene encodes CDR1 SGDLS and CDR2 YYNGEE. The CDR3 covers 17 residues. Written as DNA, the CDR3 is TGTGCCAGCAGCGCCCCATGGACTAGCGGGGGGGTCGAGACCCAGTACTTC. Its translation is CASSAPWTSGGVETQYF.

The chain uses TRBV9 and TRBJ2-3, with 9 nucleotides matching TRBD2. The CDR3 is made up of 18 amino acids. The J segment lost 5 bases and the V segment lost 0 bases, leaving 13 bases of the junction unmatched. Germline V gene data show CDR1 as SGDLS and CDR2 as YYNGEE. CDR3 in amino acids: CASSVGSLAGDGIDTQYF. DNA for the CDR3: TGTGCCAGCAGCGTAGGCAGCTTAGCGGGAGATGGTATAGATACGCAGTATTTT.

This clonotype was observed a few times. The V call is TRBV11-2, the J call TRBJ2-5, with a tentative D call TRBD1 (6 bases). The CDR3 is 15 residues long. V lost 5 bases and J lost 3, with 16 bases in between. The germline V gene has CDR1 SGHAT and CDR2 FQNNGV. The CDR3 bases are TGTGCCAGCAGCCGATGGGGGCAGGGAAAAGAGACCCAGTACTTC. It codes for CASSRWGQGKETQYF.

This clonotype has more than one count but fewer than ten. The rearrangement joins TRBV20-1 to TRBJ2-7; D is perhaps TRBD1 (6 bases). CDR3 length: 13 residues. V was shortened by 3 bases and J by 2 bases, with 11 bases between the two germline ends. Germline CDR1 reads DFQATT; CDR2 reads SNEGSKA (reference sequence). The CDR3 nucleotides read TGCAGTGCTAGTTGGGACACCCCCTACGAGCAGTACTTC. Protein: CSASWDTPYEQYF.

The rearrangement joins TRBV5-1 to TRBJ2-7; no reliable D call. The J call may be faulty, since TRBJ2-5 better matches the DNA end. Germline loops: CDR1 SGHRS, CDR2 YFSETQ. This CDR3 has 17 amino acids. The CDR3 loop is CASSPEAPARAWETQYF. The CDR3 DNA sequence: TGCGCCAGCAGCCCCGAAGCCCCAGCCCGGGCCTGGGAGACCCAGTACTTC.

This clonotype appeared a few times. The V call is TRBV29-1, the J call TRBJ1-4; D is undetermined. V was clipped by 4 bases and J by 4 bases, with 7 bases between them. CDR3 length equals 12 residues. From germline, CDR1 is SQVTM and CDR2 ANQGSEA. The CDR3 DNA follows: TGCAGCGTTGGGAGTTTTAATGAAAAACTGTTTTTT. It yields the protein CSVGSFNEKLFF.

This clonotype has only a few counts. The CDR3 nucleotides read TGTGCCAGCAGTTACGGGGGGCAGGGTGACGAGCAGTACTTC. It translates to CASSYGGQGDEQYF. The genes are TRBV6-5 and TRBJ2-7, with D possibly called TRBD1 or TRBD2 (6 bases each). The V end lost 2 bases, the J end lost 5 bases, and 13 bases lay between the germline ends. CDR3 size: 14 residues. Germline values: CDR1 MNHEY, CDR2 SVGAGI.

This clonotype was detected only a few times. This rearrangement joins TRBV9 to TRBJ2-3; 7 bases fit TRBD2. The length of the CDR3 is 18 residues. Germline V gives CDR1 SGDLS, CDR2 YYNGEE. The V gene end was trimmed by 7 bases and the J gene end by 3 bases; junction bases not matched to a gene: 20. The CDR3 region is CASYRDGAQRRGTDTQYF. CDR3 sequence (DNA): TGTGCCAGCTACCGCGATGGGGCCCAGCGGCGGGGGACAGATACGCAGTATTTT.

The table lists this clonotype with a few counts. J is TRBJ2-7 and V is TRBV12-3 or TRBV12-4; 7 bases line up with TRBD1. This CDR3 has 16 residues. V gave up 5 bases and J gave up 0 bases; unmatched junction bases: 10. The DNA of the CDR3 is TGTGCCAGCAGTCCTCGAGGGACAGCCACCTCCTACGAGCAGTACTTC. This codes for CASSPRGTATSYEQYF.

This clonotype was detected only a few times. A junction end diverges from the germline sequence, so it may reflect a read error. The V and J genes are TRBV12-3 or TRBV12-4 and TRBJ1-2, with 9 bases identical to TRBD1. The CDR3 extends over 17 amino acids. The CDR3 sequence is CASSSLITGGRGYGYTF. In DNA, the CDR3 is TGTGCCAGTAGTTCCTTGATCACAGGGGGCCGAGGCTATGGCTACACCTTC.

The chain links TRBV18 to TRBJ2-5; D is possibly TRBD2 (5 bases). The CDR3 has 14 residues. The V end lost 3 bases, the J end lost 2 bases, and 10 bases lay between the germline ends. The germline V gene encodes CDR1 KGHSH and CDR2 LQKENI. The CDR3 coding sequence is TGTGCCAGCTCACCCTGGACTCATCAAGAGACCCAGTACTTC. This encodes CASSPWTHQETQYF.

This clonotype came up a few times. In DNA, the CDR3 is TGTGCCAGCAGCGGACCGGCGACCGGCGGCTACACCTTC. It specifies CASSGPATGGYTF. The chain recombines TRBV6-1 with TRBJ1-2; D not resolved. The CDR3 contains 13 residues. V was trimmed by 6 bases and J by 8 bases, leaving 16 bases between them. The germline gives CDR1 MNHNS, CDR2 SASEGT.

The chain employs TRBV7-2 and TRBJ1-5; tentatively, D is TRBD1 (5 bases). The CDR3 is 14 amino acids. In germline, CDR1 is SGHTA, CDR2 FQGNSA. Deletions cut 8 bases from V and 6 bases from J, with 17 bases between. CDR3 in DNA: TGTGCCAGCGGGCCGGGGCCCCGCAGTCAGCCCCAGCATTTT. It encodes CASGPGPRSQPQHF.

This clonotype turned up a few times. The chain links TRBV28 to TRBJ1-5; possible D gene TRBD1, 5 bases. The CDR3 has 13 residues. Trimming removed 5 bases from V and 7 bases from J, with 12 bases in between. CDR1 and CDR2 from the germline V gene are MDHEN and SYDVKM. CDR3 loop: CASSLAGPQPQHF. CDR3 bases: TGTGCCAGCAGTCTGGCGGGGCCGCAGCCCCAGCATTTT.

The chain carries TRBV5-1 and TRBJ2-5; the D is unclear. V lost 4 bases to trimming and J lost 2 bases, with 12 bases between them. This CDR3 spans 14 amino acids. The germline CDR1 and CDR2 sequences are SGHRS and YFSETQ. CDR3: CASSDAAGQETQYF. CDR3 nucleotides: TGCGCCAGCAGCGACGCCGCCGGGCAAGAGACCCAGTACTTC. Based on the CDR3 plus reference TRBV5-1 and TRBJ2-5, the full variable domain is KAGVTQTPRYLIKTRGQQVTLSCSPISGHRSVSWYQQTPGQGLQFLFEYFSETQRNKGNFPGRFSGRQFSNSRSEMNVSTLELGDSALYLCASSDAAGQETQYFGPGTRLLVL.

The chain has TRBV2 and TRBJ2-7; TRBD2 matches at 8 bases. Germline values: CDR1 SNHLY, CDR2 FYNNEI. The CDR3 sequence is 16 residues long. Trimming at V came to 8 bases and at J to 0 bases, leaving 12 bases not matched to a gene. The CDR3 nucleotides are TGTGCCAGCGGCTTACTAGCGGACTCTCTCTCCTACGAGCAGTACTTC. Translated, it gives CASGLLADSLSYEQYF.

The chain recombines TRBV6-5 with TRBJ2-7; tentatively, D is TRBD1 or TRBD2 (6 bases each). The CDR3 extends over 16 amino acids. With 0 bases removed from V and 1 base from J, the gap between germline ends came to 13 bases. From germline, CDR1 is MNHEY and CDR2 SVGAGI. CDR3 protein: CASSYSLGGGSYEQYF. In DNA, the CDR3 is TGTGCCAGCAGTTACTCGTTAGGAGGGGGTTCCTACGAGCAGTACTTC.

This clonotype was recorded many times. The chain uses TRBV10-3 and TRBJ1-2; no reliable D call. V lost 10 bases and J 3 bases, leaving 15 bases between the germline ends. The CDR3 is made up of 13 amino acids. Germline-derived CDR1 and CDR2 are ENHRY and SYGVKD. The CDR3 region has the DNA TGTGCCACACAGCCGGGAAGGGACTATGGCTACACCTTC. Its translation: CATQPGRDYGYTF.

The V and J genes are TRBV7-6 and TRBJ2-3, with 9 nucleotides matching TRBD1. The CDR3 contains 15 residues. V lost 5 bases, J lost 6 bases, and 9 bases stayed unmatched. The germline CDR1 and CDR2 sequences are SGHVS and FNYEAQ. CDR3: CASSNRGTGTDTQYF. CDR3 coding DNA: TGTGCCAGCAGCAACCGCGGGACAGGGACCGATACGCAGTATTTT.

In nucleotides, the CDR3 is TGCAGTGCTAGCGAAGGGACTAGCGGGATAATCGCAGATACGCAGTATTTT. Translating gives CSASEGTSGIIADTQYF. V is TRBV20-1 and J is TRBJ2-3, with 13 positions matching TRBD2. This CDR3 has 17 residues. V gave up 3 bases and J gave up 4 bases; unmatched junction bases: 10. The germline CDR1 and CDR2 sequences are DFQATT and SNEGSKA (reference sequence).

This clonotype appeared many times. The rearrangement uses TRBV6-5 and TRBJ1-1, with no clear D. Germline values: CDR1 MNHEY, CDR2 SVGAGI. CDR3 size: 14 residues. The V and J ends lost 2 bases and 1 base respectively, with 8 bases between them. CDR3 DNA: TGTGCCAGCAGTTACCGTCAGGAGAACACTGAAGCTTTCTTT. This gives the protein CASSYRQENTEAFF.

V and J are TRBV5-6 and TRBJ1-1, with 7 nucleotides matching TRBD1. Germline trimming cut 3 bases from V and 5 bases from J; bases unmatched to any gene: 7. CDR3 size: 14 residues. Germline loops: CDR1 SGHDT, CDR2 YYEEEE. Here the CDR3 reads CASSSQGSWTEAFF. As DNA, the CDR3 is TGTGCCAGCAGCTCACAGGGGAGTTGGACTGAAGCTTTCTTT. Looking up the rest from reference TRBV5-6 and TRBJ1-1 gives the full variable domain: DAGVTQSPTHLIKTRGQQVTLRCSPKSGHDTVSWYQQALGQGPQFIFQYYEEEERQRGNFPDRFSGHQFPNYSSELNVNALLLGDSALYLCASSSQGSWTEAFFGQGTRLTVV.

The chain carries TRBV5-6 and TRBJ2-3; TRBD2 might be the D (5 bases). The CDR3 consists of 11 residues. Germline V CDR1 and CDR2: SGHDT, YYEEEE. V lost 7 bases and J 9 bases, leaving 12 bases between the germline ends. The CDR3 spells CASGPPGTQYF. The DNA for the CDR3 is TGTGCCAGCGGCCCCCCGGGGACGCAGTATTTT.

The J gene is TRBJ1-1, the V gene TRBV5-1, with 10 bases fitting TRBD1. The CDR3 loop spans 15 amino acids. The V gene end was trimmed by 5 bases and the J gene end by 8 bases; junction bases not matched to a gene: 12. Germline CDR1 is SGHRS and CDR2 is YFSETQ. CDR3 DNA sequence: TGCGCCAGCAGATACACTCCCGGGACAGGGGAAGAAGCTTTCTTT. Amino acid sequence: CASRYTPGTGEEAFF.

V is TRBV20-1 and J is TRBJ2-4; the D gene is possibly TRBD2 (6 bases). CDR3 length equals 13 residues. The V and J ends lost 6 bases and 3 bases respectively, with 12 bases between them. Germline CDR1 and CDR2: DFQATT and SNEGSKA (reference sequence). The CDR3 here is CSARGRGKNIQYF. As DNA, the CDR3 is TGCAGTGCCCGCGGGCGGGGCAAAAACATTCAGTACTTC.

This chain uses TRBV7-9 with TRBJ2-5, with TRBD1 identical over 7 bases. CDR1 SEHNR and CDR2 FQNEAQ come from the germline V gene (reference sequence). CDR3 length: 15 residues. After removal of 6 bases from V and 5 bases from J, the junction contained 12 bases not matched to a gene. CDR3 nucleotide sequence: TGTGCCAGCAGTACAACAGGGGTTTTCTTCGAGACCCAGTACTTC. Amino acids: CASSTTGVFFETQYF.

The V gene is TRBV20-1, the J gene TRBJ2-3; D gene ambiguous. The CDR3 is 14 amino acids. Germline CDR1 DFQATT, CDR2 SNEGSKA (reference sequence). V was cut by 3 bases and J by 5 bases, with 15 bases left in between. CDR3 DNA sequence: TGCAGTGCTAGTTTTTTGGACGTACGAGATACGCAGTATTTT. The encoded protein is CSASFLDVRDTQYF.